This T cell receptor beta chain appears in the sequencing data of a study of T cells in Graves' hyperthyroidism and ophthalmopathy. Whole-study results and caveats: Before onset, ophthalmopathy was predicted by the model a median roughly 6.8 months earlier.

A single count supports this clonotype. The antigen is not known. The CDR3 has 14 amino acids. Trimming removed 6 bases at V and 8 bases at J, with 19 bases between. TCR beta CDR3 regions were amplified from RNA. HTBI primers were the set used in a first-round RT-PCR of the TCR CDR3. Each CDR3 protein gets one entry after TCRdb re-called the multiplex PCR reads with MiXCR. This table has a few hundred thousand distinct CDR3 sequences, 15% to 19% appearing once. The rearrangement joins TRBV12-3 or TRBV12-4 to TRBJ1-2; tentative D call: TRBD1 (6 bases). The sample consisted of blood. The TCR sequence derives from a woman under 30 with Graves' hyperthyroidism. The CDR3 DNA is TGTGCCAGCAGACCCCAGGGGCGAAGCTGGGGCTACACCTTC. It specifies CASRPQGRSWGYTF.